What follows are 14 T cell receptor beta chains derived from one specimen sequenced in a study of T cells in Graves' hyperthyroidism and ophthalmopathy. Using RNA transcripts as the source, TCR beta CDR3 regions were amplified. HTBI primers drove first-round RT-PCR of the TCR CDR3. TCRdb re-called the multiplex PCR reads through MiXCR, storing one row per CDR3 protein. The data show around 690,000 distinct CDR3 sequences, 15% to 20% seen once. Material: blood. The receptors were gathered from a man aged 50 to 60 with Graves' hyperthyroidism.

The sample holds many counts of this clonotype. The chain recombines TRBV5-1 with TRBJ2-7; TRBD2 agrees at 13 bases. V lost 2 bases, J lost 7 bases, and 12 bases stayed unmatched. Germline V gives CDR1 SGHRS, CDR2 YFSETQ. The CDR3 is made up of 17 amino acids. CDR3 in amino acids: CASSLATSGRSYEEQYF. DNA for the CDR3: TGCGCCAGCAGCTTAGCGACTAGCGGGAGGTCCTACGAGGAGCAGTACTTC.

The sample holds many counts of this clonotype. The chain employs TRBV27 and TRBJ2-1; D is undetermined. The CDR3 has 15 residues. Germline CDR1 MNHEY, CDR2 SMNVEV (reference sequence). The V end lost 7 bases, the J end lost 7 bases, and 20 bases lay between the germline ends. The CDR3 bases are TGTGCCAGCACGGGCCCGAGCTTGTATACAAATGAGCAGTTCTTC. It is translated as CASTGPSLYTNEQFF.

This clonotype was observed many times. The V and J genes are TRBV7-7 and TRBJ2-5; 12 nucleotides match TRBD2. The CDR3 runs to 16 residues. The J segment lost 4 bases and the V segment lost 3 bases, leaving 6 bases of the junction unmatched. Germline CDR1 and CDR2: SSHAT and FNYEAQ (reference sequence). CDR3 loop: CASSFGASGRGETQYF. The CDR3 DNA reads TGTGCCAGCAGCTTCGGCGCTAGCGGGAGGGGAGAGACCCAGTACTTC.

Many counts were recorded for this clonotype. V usage is TRBV9 and J usage is TRBJ2-5; 7 nucleotides agree with TRBD2. With 0 bases clipped from V and 6 bases from J, the junction kept 11 bases outside the gene matches. CDR1 SGDLS and CDR2 YYNGEE come from the germline V gene. The CDR3 extends over 16 amino acids. The CDR3 bases are TGTGCCAGCAGCGTAGGGGGCGGGAGCTGGATGAAGACCCAGTACTTC. Its protein is CASSVGGGSWMKTQYF.

The genes are TRBV14 and TRBJ1-2; D uncertain. The CDR3 extends over 15 amino acids. V was cut by 2 bases and J by 0 bases, with 10 bases left in between. CDR1 and CDR2 from the germline V gene are SGHDN and FVKESK. The CDR3 DNA follows: TGTGCCAGCAGCCAAAGGGCAGGCTCTAACTATGGCTACACCTTC. Amino acids: CASSQRAGSNYGYTF.

The V and J genes are TRBV12-3 or TRBV12-4 and TRBJ1-6; D perhaps matches TRBD1 (5 bases). Trimming stripped 6 bases from V and 7 bases from J, with 10 bases between. The CDR3 runs to 13 residues. Here the CDR3 reads CASSRVGNSPLHF. CDR3 in DNA: TGTGCCAGCAGCAGGGTAGGGAATTCACCCCTCCACTTT.

This clonotype was recorded many times. The V gene is TRBV28, the J gene TRBJ1-4; perhaps TRBD1 as D (5 bases). CDR1 and CDR2 from the germline V gene are MDHEN and SYDVKM. The CDR3 has 14 amino acids. Trimming stripped 6 bases from V and 8 bases from J, with 16 bases between. The CDR3 sequence: CASSTLGVDEKLFF. Here the CDR3 DNA reads TGTGCCAGCAGCACACTAGGGGTGGACGAAAAACTGTTTTTT.

A word on this clonotype: This CDR3 is missing its conserved last phenylalanine or tryptophan, likely due to a read error. The chain carries TRBV19 and TRBJ1-1; D unresolved. The germline V and J ends were trimmed by 5 bases and 0 bases, with 13 bases remaining between them. The CDR3 totals 15 residues. Germline V CDR1 and CDR2: LNHDA, SQIVND (reference sequence). CDR3 nucleotide sequence: TGTGCCAGTAGTTTCTTGGACGGACTGAACACTGAAGCTTTCCTT. Residues: CASSFLDGLNTEAFL.

The chain uses TRBV6-1 and TRBJ1-6; D not certain. The CDR3 is made up of 13 amino acids. Trimming shortened V by 5 bases and J by 7 bases, and 9 bases separated the two germline ends. Germline assignment: CDR1 MNHNS and CDR2 SASEGT. CDR3 protein: CASSHGENSPLHF. Here the CDR3 DNA reads TGTGCCAGCAGTCACGGGGAAAATTCACCCCTCCACTTT.

The chain combines TRBV14 with TRBJ2-7; D gene ambiguous. Germline V lookup: CDR1 SGHDN, CDR2 FVKESK. The CDR3 extends over 15 amino acids. V was shortened by 4 bases and J by 1 base, with 14 bases between the two germline ends. The CDR3 DNA sequence: TGTGCCAGCAGCCTCAATCTACCTGGGTCCTACGAGCAGTACTTC. Translation: CASSLNLPGSYEQYF.

This clonotype was found a few times. The chain joins TRBV29-1 to TRBJ2-1; possibly TRBD1 for D (5 bases). CDR1 and CDR2 from the germline V gene are SQVTM and ANQGSEA. This CDR3 contains 14 residues. The V end lost 1 base, the J end lost 4 bases, and 11 bases lay between the germline ends. The chain's CDR3 is CSVEGGQVYNEQFF. CDR3 DNA: TGCAGCGTTGAAGGCGGACAAGTATACAATGAGCAGTTCTTC.

This clonotype was observed at least ten times. The gene calls are TRBV10-3 and TRBJ2-7; D ambiguous. Looked up from germline, CDR1 is ENHRY and CDR2 is SYGVKD. V was trimmed by 10 bases and J by 4 bases, leaving 14 bases between them. This CDR3 comprises 12 residues. In nucleotides, the CDR3 is TGTGCCACAGCTGGGGAAAGGTACGAGCAGTACTTC. Translation gives CATAGERYEQYF.

With regard to this clonotype: A read error is possible here, since a much larger clone lies one base away. V gene TRBV28 combines with J gene TRBJ1-5; a weak D match, TRBD1 (5 bases). Trimming shortened V by 7 bases and J by 1 base, and 11 bases separated the two germline ends. The CDR3 sequence is 14 residues long. In germline, CDR1 is MDHEN, CDR2 SYDVKM. CDR3 residues: CASTLWGSNQPQHF. CDR3 DNA: TGTGCCAGCACCCTATGGGGGAGCAATCAGCCCCAGCATTTT.

This clonotype was picked up many times. The genes are TRBV11-2 and TRBJ2-5; D is unresolved. Trimming took off 6 bases at V and 2 bases at J, with 4 bases between the two ends. Germline V gene lookup returns CDR1 SGHAT and CDR2 FQNNGV. The CDR3 length is 11 residues. The CDR3, as DNA: TGTGCCAGCAGTATGCAAGAGACCCAGTACTTC. This codes for CASSMQETQYF.